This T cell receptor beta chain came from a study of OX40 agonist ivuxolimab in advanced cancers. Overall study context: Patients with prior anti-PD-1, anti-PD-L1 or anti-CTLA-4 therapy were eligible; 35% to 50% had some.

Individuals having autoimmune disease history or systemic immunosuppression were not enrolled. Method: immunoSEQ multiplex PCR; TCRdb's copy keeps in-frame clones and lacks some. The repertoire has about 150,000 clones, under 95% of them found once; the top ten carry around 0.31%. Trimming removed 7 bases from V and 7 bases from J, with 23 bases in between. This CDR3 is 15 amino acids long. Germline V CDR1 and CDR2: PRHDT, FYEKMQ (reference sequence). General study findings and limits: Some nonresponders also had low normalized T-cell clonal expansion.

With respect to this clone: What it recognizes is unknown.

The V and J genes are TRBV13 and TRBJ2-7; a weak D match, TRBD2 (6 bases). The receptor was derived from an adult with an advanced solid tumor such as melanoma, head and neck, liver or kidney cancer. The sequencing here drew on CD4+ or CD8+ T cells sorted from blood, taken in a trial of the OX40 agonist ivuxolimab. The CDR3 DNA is TGTGCCAGCACCCCTCCCCCACTAGACCGGGGGGAGCAGTACTTC. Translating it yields CASTPPPLDRGEQYF.